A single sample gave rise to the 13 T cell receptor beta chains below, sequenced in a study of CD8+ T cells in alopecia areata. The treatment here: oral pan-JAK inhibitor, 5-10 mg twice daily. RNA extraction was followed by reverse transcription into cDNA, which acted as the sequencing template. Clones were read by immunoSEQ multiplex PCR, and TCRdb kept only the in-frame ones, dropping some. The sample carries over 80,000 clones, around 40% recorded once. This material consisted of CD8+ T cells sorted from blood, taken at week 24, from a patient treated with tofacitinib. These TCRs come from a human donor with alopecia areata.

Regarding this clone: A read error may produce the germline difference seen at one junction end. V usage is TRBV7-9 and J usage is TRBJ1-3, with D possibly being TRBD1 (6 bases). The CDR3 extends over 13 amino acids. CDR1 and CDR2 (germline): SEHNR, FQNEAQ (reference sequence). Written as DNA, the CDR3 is TGTGCCAGCTGGACAGCTAATGGAGACACCATATATTTT. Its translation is CASWTANGDTIYF.

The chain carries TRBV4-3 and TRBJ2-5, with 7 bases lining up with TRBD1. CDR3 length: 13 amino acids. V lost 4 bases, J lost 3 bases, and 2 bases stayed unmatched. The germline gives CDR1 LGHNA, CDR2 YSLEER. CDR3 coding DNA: TGCGCCAGCAGCCCGGGACAGAAAGAGACCCAGTACTTC. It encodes CASSPGQKETQYF.

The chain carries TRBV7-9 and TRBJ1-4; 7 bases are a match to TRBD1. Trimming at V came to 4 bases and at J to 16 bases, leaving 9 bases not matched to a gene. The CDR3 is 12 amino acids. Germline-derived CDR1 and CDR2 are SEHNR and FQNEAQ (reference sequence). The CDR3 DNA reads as TGTGCCAGCAGCTCTGGCGACAGGGTTCCGTTTTTT. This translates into CASSSGDRVPFF. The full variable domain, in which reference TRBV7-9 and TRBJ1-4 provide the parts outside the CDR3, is DTGVSQNPRHKITKRGQNVTFRCDPISEHNRLYWYRQTLGQGPEFLTYFQNEAQLEKSRLLSDRFSAERPKGSFSTLEIQRTEQGDSAMYLCASSSGDRVPFFGSGTQLSVL.

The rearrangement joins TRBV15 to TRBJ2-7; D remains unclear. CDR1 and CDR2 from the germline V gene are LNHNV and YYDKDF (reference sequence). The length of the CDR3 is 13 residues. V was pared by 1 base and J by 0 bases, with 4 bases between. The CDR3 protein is CATSRGFSYEQYF. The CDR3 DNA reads TGTGCCACCAGCAGAGGTTTCTCCTACGAGCAGTACTTC.

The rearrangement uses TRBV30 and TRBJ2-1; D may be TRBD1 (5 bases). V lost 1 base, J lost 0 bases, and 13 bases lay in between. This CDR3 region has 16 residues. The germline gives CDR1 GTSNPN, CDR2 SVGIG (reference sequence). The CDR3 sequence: CAWSAGHLSSYNEQFF. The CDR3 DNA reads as TGTGCCTGGAGTGCTGGACACCTATCCTCCTACAATGAGCAGTTCTTC.

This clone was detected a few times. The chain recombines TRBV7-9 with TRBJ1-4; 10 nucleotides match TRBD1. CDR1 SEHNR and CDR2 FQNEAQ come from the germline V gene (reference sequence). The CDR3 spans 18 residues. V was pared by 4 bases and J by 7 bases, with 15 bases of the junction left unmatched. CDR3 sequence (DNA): TGTGCCAGCAGCTCGTCACGCCATAGACAGGGGGCAGTTGAAAAACTGTTTTTT. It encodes CASSSSRHRQGAVEKLFF. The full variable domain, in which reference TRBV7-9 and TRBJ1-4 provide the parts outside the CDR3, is DTGVSQNPRHKITKRGQNVTFRCDPISEHNRLYWYRQTLGQGPEFLTYFQNEAQLEKSRLLSDRFSAERPKGSFSTLEIQRTEQGDSAMYLCASSSSRHRQGAVEKLFFGSGTQLSVL.

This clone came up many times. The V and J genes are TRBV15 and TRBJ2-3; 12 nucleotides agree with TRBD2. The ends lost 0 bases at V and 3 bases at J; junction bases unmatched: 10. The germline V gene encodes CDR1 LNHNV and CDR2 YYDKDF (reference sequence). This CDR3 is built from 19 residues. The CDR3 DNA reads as TGTGCCACCAGCAGAGATTACGGACTAGCGGGACAGGCGACAGATACGCAGTATTTT. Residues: CATSRDYGLAGQATDTQYF.

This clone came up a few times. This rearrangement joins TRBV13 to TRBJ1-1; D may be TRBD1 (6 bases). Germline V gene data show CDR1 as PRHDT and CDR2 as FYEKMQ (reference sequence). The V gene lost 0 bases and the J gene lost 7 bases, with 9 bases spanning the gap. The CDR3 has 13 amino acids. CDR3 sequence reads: CASSLGGDIEAFF. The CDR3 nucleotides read TGTGCCAGCAGCTTAGGAGGGGACATTGAAGCTTTCTTT.

The CDR3 reads CASSLPRETQYF. The CDR3, as DNA: TGTGCCAGCAGCTTACCACGAGAGACCCAGTACTTC. The J gene is TRBJ2-5, the V gene TRBV7-8; D is unclear. Germline values: CDR1 SGHVS, CDR2 FQNEAQ. The CDR3 has 12 residues. V was pared by 2 bases and J by 4 bases, with 5 bases between.

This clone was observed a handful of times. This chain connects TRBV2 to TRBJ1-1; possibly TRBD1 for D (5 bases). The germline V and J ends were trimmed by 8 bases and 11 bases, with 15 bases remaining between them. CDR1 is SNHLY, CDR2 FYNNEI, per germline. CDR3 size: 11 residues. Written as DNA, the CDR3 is TGTGCCAGCTCCCCGGTGGGGGACGCTTTCTTT. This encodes CASSPVGDAFF.

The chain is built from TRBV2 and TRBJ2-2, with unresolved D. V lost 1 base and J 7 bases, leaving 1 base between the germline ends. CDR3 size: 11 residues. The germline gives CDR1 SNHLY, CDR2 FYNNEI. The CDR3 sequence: CASSEGGELFF. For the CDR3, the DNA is TGTGCCAGCAGTGAAGGCGGGGAGCTGTTTTTT.

DNA of the CDR3: TGTGCCAGCAGCTTCTCCGGGGACAGGGGGAATCAGCCCCAGCATTTT. It translates to CASSFSGDRGNQPQHF. The chain couples TRBV7-8 to TRBJ1-5; 11 bases are shared with TRBD1. The J segment lost 4 bases and the V segment lost 3 bases, leaving 5 bases of the junction unmatched. The CDR3 consists of 16 residues. The germline CDR1 and CDR2 sequences are SGHVS and FQNEAQ.

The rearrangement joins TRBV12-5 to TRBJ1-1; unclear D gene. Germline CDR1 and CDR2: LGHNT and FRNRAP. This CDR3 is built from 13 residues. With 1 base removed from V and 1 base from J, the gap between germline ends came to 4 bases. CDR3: CASGLGGNTEAFF. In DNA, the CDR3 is TGTGCTAGTGGTTTGGGTGGGAACACTGAAGCTTTCTTT. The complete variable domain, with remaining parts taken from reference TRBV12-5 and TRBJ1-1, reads DARVTQTPRHKVTEMGQEVTMRCQPILGHNTVFWYRQTMMQGLELLAYFRNRAPLDDSGMPKDRFSAEMPDATLATLKIQPSEPRDSAVYFCASGLGGNTEAFFGQGTRLTVV.